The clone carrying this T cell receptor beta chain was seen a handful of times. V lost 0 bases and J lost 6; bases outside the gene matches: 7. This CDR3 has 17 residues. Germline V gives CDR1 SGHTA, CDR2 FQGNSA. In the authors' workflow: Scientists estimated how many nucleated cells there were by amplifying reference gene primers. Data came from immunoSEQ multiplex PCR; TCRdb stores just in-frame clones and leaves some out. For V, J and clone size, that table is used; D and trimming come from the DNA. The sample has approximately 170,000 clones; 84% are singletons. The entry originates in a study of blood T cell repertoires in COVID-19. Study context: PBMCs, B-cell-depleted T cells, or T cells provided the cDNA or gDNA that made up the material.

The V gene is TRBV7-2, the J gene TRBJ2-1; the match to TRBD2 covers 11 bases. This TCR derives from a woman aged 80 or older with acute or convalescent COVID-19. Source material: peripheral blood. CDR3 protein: CASSLALAGGMRNEQFF. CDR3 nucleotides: TGTGCCAGCAGCTTAGCCCTAGCGGGAGGTATGCGCAATGAGCAGTTCTTC. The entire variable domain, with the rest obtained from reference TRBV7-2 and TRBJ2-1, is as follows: GAGVSQSPSNKVTEKGKDVELRCDPISGHTALYWYRQSLGQGLEFLIYFQGNSAPDKSGLPSDRFSAERTGGSVSTLTIQRTQQEDSAVYLCASSLALAGGMRNEQFFGPGTRLTVL.